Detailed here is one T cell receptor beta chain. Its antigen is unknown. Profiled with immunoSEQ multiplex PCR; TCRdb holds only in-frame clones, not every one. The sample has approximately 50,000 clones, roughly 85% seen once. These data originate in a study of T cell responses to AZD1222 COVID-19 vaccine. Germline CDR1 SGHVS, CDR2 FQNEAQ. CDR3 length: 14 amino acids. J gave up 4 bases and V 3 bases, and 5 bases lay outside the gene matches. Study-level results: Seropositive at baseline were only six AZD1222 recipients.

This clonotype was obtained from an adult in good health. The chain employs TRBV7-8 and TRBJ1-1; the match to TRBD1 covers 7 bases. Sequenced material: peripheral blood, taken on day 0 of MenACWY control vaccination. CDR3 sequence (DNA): TGTGCCAGCAGCTTGGAGGGGGCAGGCACTGAAGCTTTCTTT. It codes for CASSLEGAGTEAFF.